One sample yielded the 5 T cell receptor beta chains listed below, sequenced in a study of CD8 T cells in Susac syndrome. Random hexamers were used to reverse transcribe an amount of roughly 0.5 to 1 ug RNA. TCRdb passed the immunoSEQ multiplex PCR reads through MiXCR, listing each CDR3 protein once. Here the sample spans fewer than 85,000 distinct CDR3 sequences, approximately 93% being singletons. The sample consisted of CD8+ T cells from PBMCs. These receptors all come from a human donor with Susac syndrome.

The V call is TRBV7-9, the J call TRBJ2-3; D tentatively reads TRBD1 or TRBD2 (5 bases each). Germline loops: CDR1 SEHNR, CDR2 FQNEAQ (reference sequence). V lost 1 base, J lost 4 bases, and 15 bases lay in between. The CDR3 sequence is 16 residues long. This CDR3 reads CASSLGGQGSADTQYF. Written as DNA, the CDR3 is TGTGCCAGCAGCTTAGGCGGGCAGGGTTCCGCAGATACGCAGTATTTT.

V gene TRBV9 combines with J gene TRBJ2-3, with D possibly being TRBD2 (5 bases). The germline V and J ends were trimmed by 0 bases and 0 bases, with 5 bases remaining between them. Germline values: CDR1 SGDLS, CDR2 YYNGEE. The CDR3 is made up of 14 amino acids. CDR3 nucleotides: TGTGCCAGCAGCGTAGCGGGGAGCACAGATACGCAGTATTTT. Its translation is CASSVAGSTDTQYF.

The gene calls are TRBV4-1 and TRBJ2-7, with D uncertain. The CDR3 runs to 15 residues. CDR1 and CDR2 (germline): MGHRA, YSYEKL. The V and J ends lost 5 bases and 1 base respectively, with 15 bases between them. The CDR3 is CASSSGPSGSYEQYF. The CDR3, as DNA: TGCGCCAGCAGCTCTGGCCCCTCAGGTTCCTACGAGCAGTACTTC.

The chain uses TRBV9 and TRBJ2-2; no clear D. CDR1 SGDLS and CDR2 YYNGEE come from the germline V gene. This CDR3 is built from 11 residues. As DNA, the CDR3 is TGTGCTAGTACGAACACCGGGGAGCTGTTTTTT. It encodes CASTNTGELFF.

This clonotype was observed a handful of times. V is TRBV7-9 and J is TRBJ2-5, with 9 bases that match TRBD1. Trimming cost V 5 bases and J 3 bases; bases outside gene matches: 4. The length of the CDR3 is 14 residues. Germline-derived CDR1 and CDR2 are SEHNR and FQNEAQ (reference sequence). In DNA form, the CDR3 reads TGTGCCAGCAGCCTCCGGGACAGGGAAGAGACCCAGTACTTC. It encodes CASSLRDREETQYF.